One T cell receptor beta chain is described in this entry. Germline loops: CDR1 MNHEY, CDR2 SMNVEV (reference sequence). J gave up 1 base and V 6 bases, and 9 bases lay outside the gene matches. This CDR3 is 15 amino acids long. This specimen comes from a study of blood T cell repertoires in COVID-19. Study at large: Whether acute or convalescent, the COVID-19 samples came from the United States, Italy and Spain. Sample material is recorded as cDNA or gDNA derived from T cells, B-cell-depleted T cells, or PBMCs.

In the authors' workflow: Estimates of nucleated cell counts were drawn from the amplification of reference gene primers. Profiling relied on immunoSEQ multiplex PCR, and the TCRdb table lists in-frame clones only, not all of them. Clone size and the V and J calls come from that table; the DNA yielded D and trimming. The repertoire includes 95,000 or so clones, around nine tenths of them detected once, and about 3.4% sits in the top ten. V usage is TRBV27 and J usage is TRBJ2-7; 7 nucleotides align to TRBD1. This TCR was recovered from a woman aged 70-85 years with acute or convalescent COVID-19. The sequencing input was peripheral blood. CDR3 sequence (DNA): TGTGCCAGCAGGTCGGACAGGCGACCATCCTACGAGCAGTACTTC. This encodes CASRSDRRPSYEQYF.